This is a list of T cell receptor beta chains from one sample in a study of neoadjuvant anti-PD-1 for oral cavity cancer. Assay: immunoSEQ multiplex PCR; the TCRdb copy retains only in-frame clones and omits some. The sample includes around 15,000 clones, roughly 70% of them seen just once. The sequenced sample was PBMCs, obtained before nivolumab (anti-PD-1) treatment. The receptors derive from a person aged 35-79 years with oral cavity squamous cell carcinoma. CDR3s include the opening cysteine and the closing phenylalanine or tryptophan. The order of the fields is J gene, D gene, V gene, clone size, CDR3 DNA, CDR3 protein. D genes are given only for firm matches. The size entry is marked missing in some rows and otherwise reads once, few, many or a size class.

>TRBJ1-2|-|TRBV5-1|-
TGCGCCAGCAGCTTGGAAGGGGGAGGCTATGGCTACACCTTC
CASSLEGGGYGYTF
>TRBJ2-5|TRBD2|TRBV10-2|-
TGCGCCAGCGCTTTGGGAGGGCCTACGACCCAGTACTTC
CASALGGPTTQYF
>TRBJ1-5|-|TRBV6-7|-
TGTGCCAGCACCGAGCTTAGCAATCAGCCCCAGCATTTT
CASTELSNQPQHF
>TRBJ2-3|-|TRBV5-6|-
TGTGCCAGCAGGACGGGAGTCCTCCTTGATACGCAGTATTTT
CASRTGVLLDTQYF
>TRBJ2-1|-|TRBV15|-
TGTGCCACCGGTTCCTACAATGAGCAGTTCTTC
CATGSYNEQFF
>TRBJ2-1|-|TRBV25-1|-
TGTGCCAGCAGTGACCCCGGGTATGAGCAGTTCTTC
CASSDPGYEQFF
>TRBJ2-3|TRBD1|TRBV5-1|-
TGCGCCAGCAGCTCAGGGCAGGGGGCGGGTACAGATACGCAGTATTTT
CASSSGQGAGTDTQYF
>TRBJ1-1|-|TRBV19|few
TGTGCCAGTAGTATAGATCCAGCTCAGCTGGCTTTCTTT
CASSIDPAQLAFF
>TRBJ2-7|-|TRBV6-1|-
TGTGCCAGCAGTGAATGGACCTACGAGCAGTACTTC
CASSEWTYEQYF
>TRBJ2-1|TRBD2|TRBV7-2|-
TGTGCCAGCAGCTTAGGGGGACTAGTAAATGAGCAGTTCTTC
CASSLGGLVNEQFF
>TRBJ1-2|-|TRBV20-1|-
TGCAGTCCAGGGACGGACTATGGCTACACCTTC
CSPGTDYGYTF
>TRBJ2-1|TRBD2|TRBV2|-
TGTGCCAGCAGTGAAGGGGCTAGCGGGAGGCTCGACAATGAGCAGTTCTTC
CASSEGASGRLDNEQFF
>TRBJ1-2|-|TRBV30|-
TGTGCCTGGAGTGGTCAAGGTGACCTGGGTGACTATGGCTACACCTTC
CAWSGQGDLGDYGYTF
>TRBJ2-7|-|TRBV29-1|once
TGCAGCGTTGAAGTTGCGCATTACGAGCAGTACTTC
CSVEVAHYEQYF
>TRBJ2-7|-|TRBV11-2|-
TGTGCCAGCAGGCCCGCGGGTCCTACGGGGCAGTACTTC
CASRPAGPTGQYF
>TRBJ2-7|TRBD2|TRBV4-1|-
TGCGCCAGCAGCCAAGGACTAGCGGGGAGCTCCTACGAGCAGTACTTC
CASSQGLAGSSYEQYF
>TRBJ2-6|TRBD2|TRBV25-1|-
TGTGCCAGCAGTCCTCGGACTAGCGGGAGGGATGGGGCCAACGTCCTGACTTTC
CASSPRTSGRDGANVLTF
>TRBJ2-2|-|TRBV15|-
TGTGCCACCAGCAGAGGGCTCCCCTCCACCGGGGAGCTGTTTTTT
CATSRGLPSTGELFF
>TRBJ2-1|TRBD2|TRBV25-1|-
TGTGCCAGCAGTGGGGCATCTAGCGGGAGGTCCAATGAGCAGTTCTTC
CASSGASSGRSNEQFF
>TRBJ1-3|-|TRBV5-1|-
TGCGCCAGCAGCCAGGGACTCACCTCCTCTGGAAACACCATATATTTT
CASSQGLTSSGNTIYF
>TRBJ1-2|-|TRBV27|-
TGTGCCAGCAGTTTATCCCCCAGTACAGGAGTCTCTGGCTACACCTTC
CASSLSPSTGVSGYTF
>TRBJ2-7|TRBD2|TRBV19|few
TGTGCCAGTAGTCCGGGACTAGCGGGAGGTGACGAGCAGTACTTC
CASSPGLAGGDEQYF
>TRBJ1-2|-|TRBV2|few
TGTGCCAGCAGTGAAGATGCCTATGGCTACACCTTC
CASSEDAYGYTF
>TRBJ2-7|TRBD2|TRBV14|-
TGTGCCAGCAGCCAGGGTACCGGGACTACCCTTTGGGAGCAGTACTTC
CASSQGTGTTLWEQYF
>TRBJ2-1|TRBD2|TRBV5-6|-
TGTGCCAGCAGCTTGGGGCTAGCGGGAGTACTTAGCACCTACAATGAGCAGTTCTTC
CASSLGLAGVLSTYNEQFF
>TRBJ1-2|-|TRBV6-5|-
TGTGCCAGCAGCCGCGGACAAATCTATGGCTACACCTTC
CASSRGQIYGYTF
>TRBJ1-2|-|TRBV27|once
TGTGCCAGCAGCACGGGGAACTATGGCTACACCTTC
CASSTGNYGYTF
>TRBJ2-3|-|TRBV28|-
TGTGCCAGCAGTTTACCAAGCACAGATACGCAGTATTTT
CASSLPSTDTQYF
>TRBJ2-2|-|TRBV5-1|-
TGCGCCAGCAGCTTGCGGGACATAGTTTTCGAGGAGCTGTTTTTT
CASSLRDIVFEELFF
>TRBJ2-7|-|TRBV25-1|-
TGTGCCAGCAGTGCCGGAGGGGAGCAGTACTTC
CASSAGGEQYF
>TRBJ2-2|-|TRBV5-1|once
TGCGCCAGCAGCTTAACCGGGACGGCGAACACCGGGGAGCTGTTTTTT
CASSLTGTANTGELFF
>TRBJ2-2|-|TRBV7-9|-
TGTGCCAGCAGCTTAGAATCGGCCCTGGAGCTGTTTTTT
CASSLESALELFF
>TRBJ2-6|-|TRBV30|once
TGTGCCTGGAGTGTAACCCCTGGGGCCAACGTCCTGACTTTC
CAWSVTPGANVLTF
>TRBJ1-2|-|TRBV10-3|-
TGTGCCATCAGTGCGGTGGACTTAAACTATGGCTACACCTTC
CAISAVDLNYGYTF
>TRBJ2-1|-|TRBV10-2|-
TGCGCCAGCAGTGAGCCAATCAATGAGCAGTTCTTC
CASSEPINEQFF
>TRBJ1-2|-|TRBV11-2|-
TGTGCCAGCAGCTCCGTGTTGGTCGCCGATCGGTCAAACTTC
CASSSVLVADRSNF
>TRBJ2-7|-|TRBV2|medium-sized
TGTGCCAGCAGTGGGGCAGGGAACTACGAGCAGTACTTC
CASSGAGNYEQYF
>TRBJ1-2|-|TRBV28|-
TGTGCCAGCAGTCGCCCCATGGGTTCAGGGAGTGGTGGCTACACCTTC
CASSRPMGSGSGGYTF
>TRBJ2-2|-|TRBV5-1|-
TGCGCCAGCAGCTTGGTTGGCTTGTTAACCGGGGAGCTGTTTTTT
CASSLVGLLTGELFF
>TRBJ2-1|-|TRBV20-1|-
TGCAGTGCGGCTCGGAACAATGAGCAGTTCTTC
CSAARNNEQFF
>TRBJ1-2|TRBD1|TRBV30|-
TGTGCCTGGAGTGTCTTGAGGGGGCCAAGGGGTAACTATGGCTACACCTTC
CAWSVLRGPRGNYGYTF
>TRBJ1-5|-|TRBV18|few
TGTGCCAGCTCACCAATGGAAACAGGTGCCAATCAGCCCCAGCATTTT
CASSPMETGANQPQHF
>TRBJ2-1|-|TRBV6-5|-
TGTGCCAGCAGACGTTACAATGAGCAGTTCTTC
CASRRYNEQFF
>TRBJ2-3|TRBD2|TRBV30|-
TGTGCCTGGAGCCGGGTCGGGGGGGTCCGGCGGGCGCAGTATTTT
CAWSRVGGVRRAQYF
>TRBJ1-1|TRBD1|TRBV9|-
TGTGCCAGCAGCGTAAGGGGGGCGACAGGGGAAGCTTTCTTT
CASSVRGATGEAFF
>TRBJ2-1|TRBD2|TRBV19|once
TGTGCCAGTAGTACCGGGGGACTAGCGGTGTACAATGAGCAGTTCTTC
CASSTGGLAVYNEQFF
>TRBJ2-7|-|TRBV11-2|-
TGTGCCAGCAGCTTTGGGGCAGGGGACTACGAGCAGTACTTC
CASSFGAGDYEQYF
>TRBJ2-1|TRBD1|TRBV2|-
TGTGCCGGAGACAGGGTGGGGTTCAATGAGCAGTTCTTC
CAGDRVGFNEQFF
>TRBJ1-2|-|TRBV10-3|-
TGTGCCTCCGGGGGGGGCTATGGCTACACCTTC
CASGGGYGYTF
>TRBJ2-7|TRBD1|TRBV11-2|-
TGTGCCAGCAGTCGACAGGGTAGTCTCTACGAGCAGTACTTC
CASSRQGSLYEQYF
>TRBJ2-7|-|TRBV9|once
TGTGCCAGCAGCGTCACAGGAACGCCGACCTACGAGCAGTACTTC
CASSVTGTPTYEQYF